This T cell receptor beta chain comes out of a study of human T cells and chemical hapten exposure. Study-level background: On roughly 2 cm by roughly 2 cm of upper inner arm skin, sensitization was performed with 2% DPC.

This clonotype has a handful of counts. No antigen is known for it. Trimming at V came to 4 bases and at J to 1 base, leaving 2 bases not matched to a gene. CDR1 and CDR2 (germline): ENHRY, SYGVKD. The length of the CDR3 is 15 residues. Regarding the study as a whole: Expanded TCR counts at PT1 went up together with patch test score, a positive correlation.

Indicated time point: patch test 1, 2 weeks after DPC sensitization. Noted treatment: therapeutic diphenylcyclopropenone sensitization with weekly scalp DPC. Unique molecular identifiers were attached to individual cDNA molecules within the library. TCRdb used MiXCR to reprocess the RACE reads, holding one entry per CDR3 protein. This sample has 85,000 to 100,000 distinct CDR3 sequences, with under 15% found just once. This chain uses TRBV10-3 with TRBJ1-1; 11 bases line up with TRBD1. This sequence originates from a woman aged 40 to 50 with alopecia areata. Some clones in this sample may be carry-over from other donors' samples. This specimen consisted of whole blood, obtained in connection with sensitization to the hapten diphenylcyclopropenone (DPC). CDR3 bases: TGTGCCATCAGTGGCGGACAGGGGGCGAACACTGAAGCTTTCTTT. Amino acids: CAISGGQGANTEAFF.